This TCR beta chain was recorded in a study of shared clonotypes between healthy human individuals. Measured with immunoSEQ multiplex PCR; TCRdb has only the in-frame clones, and not every one. The sample has around 2.5 million clones, 90% to 95% seen once. Germline CDR1 reads SQVTM; CDR2 reads ANQGSEA. Trimming removed 3 bases from V and 7 bases from J, with 3 bases in between. There are 9 residues in the CDR3. The specimen was naive CD4+ T cells from PBMCs. Subset defined: CD45RA+ positively selected. This sequence originates from a man aged 18 to 35 in good health. Some clones in this sample may be carry-over from other donors' samples. The chain links TRBV29-1 to TRBJ1-2; D remains ambiguous. The DNA for the CDR3 is TGCAGCGTTGAGCTTGGCTACACCTTC. It specifies CSVELGYTF. Filled out from reference TRBV29-1 and TRBJ1-2, the complete variable domain reads SAVISQKPSRDICQRGTSLTIQCQVDSQVTMMFWYRQQPGQSLTLIATANQGSEATYESGFVIDKFPISRPNLTFSTLTVSNMSPEDSSIYLCSVELGYTFGSGTRLTVV.